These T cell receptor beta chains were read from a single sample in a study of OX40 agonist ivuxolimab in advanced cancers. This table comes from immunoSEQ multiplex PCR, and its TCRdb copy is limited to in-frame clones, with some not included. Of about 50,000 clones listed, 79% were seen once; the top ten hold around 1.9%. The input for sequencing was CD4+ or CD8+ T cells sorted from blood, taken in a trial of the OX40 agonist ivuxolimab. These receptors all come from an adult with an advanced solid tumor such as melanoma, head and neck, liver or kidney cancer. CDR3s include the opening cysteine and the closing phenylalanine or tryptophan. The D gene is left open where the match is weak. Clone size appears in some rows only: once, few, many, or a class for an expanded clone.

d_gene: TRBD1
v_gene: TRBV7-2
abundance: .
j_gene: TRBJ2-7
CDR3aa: CASILFPGQGYEQYF
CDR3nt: TGTGCCAGCATTCTTTTTCCGGGACAGGGGTACGAGCAGTACTTC

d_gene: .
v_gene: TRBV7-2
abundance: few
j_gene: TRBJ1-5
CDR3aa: CASSLTYWGGNQPQHF
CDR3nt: TGTGCCAGCAGCTTAACTTATTGGGGGGGCAATCAGCCCCAGCATTTT

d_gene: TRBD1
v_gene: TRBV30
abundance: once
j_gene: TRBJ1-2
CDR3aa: CAWSRGGFGYTF
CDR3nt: TGTGCCTGGAGTCGAGGGGGCTTTGGCTACACCTTC

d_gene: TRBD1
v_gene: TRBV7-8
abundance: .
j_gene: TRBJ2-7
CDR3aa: CASSWGQEYEQYF
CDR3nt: TGTGCCAGCAGCTGGGGACAGGAGTACGAGCAGTACTTC

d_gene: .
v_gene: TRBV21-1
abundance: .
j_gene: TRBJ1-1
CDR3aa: CASSKGGIMNTEAFF
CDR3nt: TGTGCCAGCAGCAAGGGGGGGATAATGAACACTGAAGCTTTCTTT

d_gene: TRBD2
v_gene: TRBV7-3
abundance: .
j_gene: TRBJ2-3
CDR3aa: CASSTEGGYTQYF
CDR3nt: TGTGCCAGCAGTACCGAGGGAGGGTATACGCAGTATTTT

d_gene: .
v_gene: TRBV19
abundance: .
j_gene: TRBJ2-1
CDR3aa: CASNTGTSIGDEQFF
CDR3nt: TGTGCCAGTAACACCGGGACTTCCATTGGGGATGAGCAGTTCTTC

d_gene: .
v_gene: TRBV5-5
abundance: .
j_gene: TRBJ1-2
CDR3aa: CASSLGGFKGYGYTF
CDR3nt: TGTGCCAGCAGCTTGGGAGGGTTTAAGGGCTATGGCTACACCTTC

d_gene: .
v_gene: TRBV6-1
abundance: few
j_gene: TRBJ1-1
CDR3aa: CASSRTKNTEAFF
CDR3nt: TGTGCCAGCAGTAGAACGAAGAACACTGAAGCTTTCTTT

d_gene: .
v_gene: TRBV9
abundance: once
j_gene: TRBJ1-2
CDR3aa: CASSAEGYNYGYTF
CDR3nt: TGTGCCAGCAGCGCAGAGGGGTACAACTATGGCTACACCTTC

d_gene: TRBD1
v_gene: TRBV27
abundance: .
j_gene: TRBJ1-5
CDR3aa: CASSSMGQGKQPQHF
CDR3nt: TGTGCCAGCAGTTCAATGGGACAGGGAAAACAGCCCCAGCATTTT

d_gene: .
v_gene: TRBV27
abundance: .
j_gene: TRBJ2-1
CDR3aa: CASSRPGSYNEQFF
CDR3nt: TGTGCCAGCAGTCGGCCCGGCTCCTACAATGAGCAGTTCTTC

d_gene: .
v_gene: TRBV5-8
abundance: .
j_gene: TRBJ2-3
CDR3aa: CASSLRTDTQYF
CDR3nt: TGTGCCAGCAGCTTAAGGACAGATACGCAGTATTTT

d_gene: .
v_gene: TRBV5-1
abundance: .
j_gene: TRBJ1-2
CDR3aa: CASSLGTITGDYGYTF
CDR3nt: TGCGCCAGCAGCTTGGGAACCATTACCGGCGACTATGGCTACACCTTC

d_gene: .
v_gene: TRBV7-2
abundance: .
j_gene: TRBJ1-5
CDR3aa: CASSLERGIQPQHF
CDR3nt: TGTGCCAGCAGCTTAGAACGAGGAATTCAGCCCCAGCATTTT

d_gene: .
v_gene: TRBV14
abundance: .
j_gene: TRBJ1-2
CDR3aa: CASSQARGGPYGYTF
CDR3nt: TGTGCCAGCAGCCAAGCCCGGGGAGGGCCCTATGGCTACACCTTC

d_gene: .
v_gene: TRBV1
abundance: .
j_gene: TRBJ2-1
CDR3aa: CTSSQGLDLSSYNEQFF
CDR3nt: TGCACCAGCAGCCAGGGCCTCGACTTGAGCTCCTACAATGAGCAGTTCTTC

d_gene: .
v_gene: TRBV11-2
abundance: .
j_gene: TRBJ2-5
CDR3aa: CASGRLVGQETQYF
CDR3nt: TGTGCCAGCGGGCGCTTAGTGGGACAAGAGACCCAGTACTTC

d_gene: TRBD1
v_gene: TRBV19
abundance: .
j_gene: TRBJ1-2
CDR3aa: CASRQGSYGYTF
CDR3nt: TGTGCCAGTCGACAGGGGAGCTATGGCTACACCTTC

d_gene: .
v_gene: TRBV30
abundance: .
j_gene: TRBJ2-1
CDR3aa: CAWSGVYEQFF
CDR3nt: TGTGCCTGGAGTGGAGTGTACGAGCAGTTCTTC

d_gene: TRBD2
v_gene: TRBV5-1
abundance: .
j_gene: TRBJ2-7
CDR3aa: CASSLVVAGTYEQYF
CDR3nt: TGCGCCAGCAGCTTGGTGGTAGCGGGAACCTACGAGCAGTACTTC

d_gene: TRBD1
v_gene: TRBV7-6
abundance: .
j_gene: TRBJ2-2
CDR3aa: CASSLEQGSNTGELFF
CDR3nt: TGTGCCAGCAGCTTAGAACAGGGGTCGAACACCGGGGAGCTGTTTTTT

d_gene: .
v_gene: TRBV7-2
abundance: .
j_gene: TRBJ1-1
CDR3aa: CASSLKGSTEAFF
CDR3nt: TGTGCCAGCAGCTTAAAGGGGAGCACTGAAGCTTTCTTT

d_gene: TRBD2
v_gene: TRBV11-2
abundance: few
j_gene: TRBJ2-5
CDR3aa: CASSLAGGVKTQYF
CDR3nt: TGTGCCAGCAGCTTAGCGGGAGGGGTAAAGACCCAGTACTTC

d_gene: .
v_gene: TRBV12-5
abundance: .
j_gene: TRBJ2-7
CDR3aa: CASVTIGQSSSYEQYF
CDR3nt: TGTGCTAGTGTCACCATAGGACAGTCCAGCTCCTACGAGCAGTACTTC

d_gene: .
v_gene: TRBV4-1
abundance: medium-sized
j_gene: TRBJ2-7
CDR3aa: CASSQEAGGSEQYF
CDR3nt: TGCGCCAGCAGCCAAGAGGCTGGGGGGAGTGAGCAGTACTTC

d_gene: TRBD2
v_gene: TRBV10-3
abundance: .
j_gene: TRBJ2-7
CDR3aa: CAISPGLAGSYEQYF
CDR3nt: TGTGCCATCAGTCCTGGACTAGCGGGTTCCTACGAGCAGTACTTC

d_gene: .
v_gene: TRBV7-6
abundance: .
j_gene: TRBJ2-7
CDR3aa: CASRSGTNSYEQYF
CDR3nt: TGTGCCAGCAGGTCCGGGACAAACTCCTACGAGCAGTACTTC

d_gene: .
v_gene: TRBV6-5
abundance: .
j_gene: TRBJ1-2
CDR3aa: CASSYSTAYGYTF
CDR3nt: TGTGCCAGCAGTTACTCGACGGCCTATGGCTACACCTTC

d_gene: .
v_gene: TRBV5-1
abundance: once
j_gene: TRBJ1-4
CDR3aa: CASSLTPLDIRVAEKLFF
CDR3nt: TGCGCCAGCAGCTTAACACCCCTGGACATTAGGGTTGCTGAAAAACTGTTTTTT

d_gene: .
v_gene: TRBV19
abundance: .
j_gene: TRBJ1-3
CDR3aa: CASSTQAGNTIYF
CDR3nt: TGTGCCAGTAGTACCCAAGCTGGAAACACCATATATTTT

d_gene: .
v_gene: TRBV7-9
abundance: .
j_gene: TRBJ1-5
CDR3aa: CASSLWPAGRNQPQHF
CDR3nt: TGTGCCAGCAGCTTGTGGCCGGCGGGGCGCAATCAGCCCCAGCATTTT

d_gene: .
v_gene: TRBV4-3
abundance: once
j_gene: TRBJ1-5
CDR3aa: CASSQVYGPGWVPQHF
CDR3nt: TGCGCCAGCAGCCAAGTTTATGGGCCGGGGTGGGTGCCCCAGCATTTT

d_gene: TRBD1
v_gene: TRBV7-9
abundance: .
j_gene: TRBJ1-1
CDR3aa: CASSLGTATEAFF
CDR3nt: TGTGCCAGCAGCTTGGGGACAGCCACTGAAGCTTTCTTT

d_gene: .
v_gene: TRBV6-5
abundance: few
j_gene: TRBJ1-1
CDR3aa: CASSYSGQGLEAFF
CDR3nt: TGTGCCAGCAGTTACTCCGGGCAGGGGCTTGAAGCTTTCTTT

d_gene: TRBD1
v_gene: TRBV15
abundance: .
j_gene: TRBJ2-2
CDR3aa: CATSSRDRASPNTGELFF
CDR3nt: TGTGCCACCAGCAGCCGGGACAGGGCTTCTCCGAACACCGGGGAGCTGTTTTTT

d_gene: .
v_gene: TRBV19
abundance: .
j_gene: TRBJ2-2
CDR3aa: CASSTGTMNTGELFF
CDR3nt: TGTGCCAGTTCTACAGGGACCATGAACACCGGGGAGCTGTTTTTT

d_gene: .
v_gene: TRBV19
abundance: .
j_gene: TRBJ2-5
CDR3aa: CASRTSAQETQYF
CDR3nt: TGTGCCAGCCGGACGTCGGCCCAAGAGACCCAGTACTTC

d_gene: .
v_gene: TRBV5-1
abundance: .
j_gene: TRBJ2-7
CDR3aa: CASSLKHSNYEQYF
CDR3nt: TGCGCCAGCAGCTTGAAACACAGCAACTACGAGCAGTACTTC

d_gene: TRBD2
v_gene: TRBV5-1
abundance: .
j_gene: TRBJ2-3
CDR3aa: CASSSGGFRDTQYF
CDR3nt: TGCGCCAGCAGTAGCGGGGGGTTTCGGGATACGCAGTATTTT

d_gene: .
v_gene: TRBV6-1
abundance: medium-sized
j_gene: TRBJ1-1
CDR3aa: CASRVRDTEAFF
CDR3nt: TGTGCCAGCAGGGTGAGGGACACTGAAGCTTTCTTT

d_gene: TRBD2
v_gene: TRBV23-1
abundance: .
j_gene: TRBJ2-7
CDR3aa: CASSQGLAVGEQYF
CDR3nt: TGCGCCAGCAGTCAGGGACTAGCGGTGGGGGAGCAGTACTTC